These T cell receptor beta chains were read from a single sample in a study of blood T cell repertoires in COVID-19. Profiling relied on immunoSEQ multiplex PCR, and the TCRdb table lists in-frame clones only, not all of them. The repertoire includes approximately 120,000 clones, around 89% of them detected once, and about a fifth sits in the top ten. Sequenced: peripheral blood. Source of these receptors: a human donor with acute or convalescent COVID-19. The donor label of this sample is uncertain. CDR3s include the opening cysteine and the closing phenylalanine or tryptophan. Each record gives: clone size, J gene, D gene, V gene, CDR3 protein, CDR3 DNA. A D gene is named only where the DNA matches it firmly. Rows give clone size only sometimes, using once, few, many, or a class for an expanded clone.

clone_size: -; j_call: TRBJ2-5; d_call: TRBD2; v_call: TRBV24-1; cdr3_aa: CATSEGLARGVETQYF; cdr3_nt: TGTGCCACCAGTGAGGGACTAGCGAGGGGGGTGGAGACCCAGTACTTC
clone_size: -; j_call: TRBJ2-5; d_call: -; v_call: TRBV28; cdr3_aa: CASSLHLGGIRTQYF; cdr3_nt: TGTGCCAGCAGTTTGCATCTTGGGGGGATCAGGACCCAGTACTTC
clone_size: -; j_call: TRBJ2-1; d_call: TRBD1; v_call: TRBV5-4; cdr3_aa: CASSLGVNIQGKYNEQFF; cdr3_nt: TGTGCCAGCAGCTTGGGTGTCAATATACAGGGGAAATACAATGAGCAGTTCTTC
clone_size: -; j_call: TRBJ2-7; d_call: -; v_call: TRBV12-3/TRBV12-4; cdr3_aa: CASSPVHSYEQYF; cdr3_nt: TGTGCCAGCAGTCCAGTTCACTCCTACGAGCAGTACTTC
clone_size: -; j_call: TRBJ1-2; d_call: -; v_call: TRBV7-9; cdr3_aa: CASSLIGDYGYTF; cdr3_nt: TGTGCCAGCAGCTTAATCGGGGACTATGGCTACACCTTC
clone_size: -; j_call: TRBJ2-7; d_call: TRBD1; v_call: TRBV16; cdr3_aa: CASSQGRGLYEQYF; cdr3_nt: TGTGCCAGCAGCCAGGGCAGGGGGTTGTACGAGCAGTACTTC
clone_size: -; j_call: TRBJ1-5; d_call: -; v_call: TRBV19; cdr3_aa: CASSISVYSNQPQHF; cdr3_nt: TGTGCCAGTAGTATCTCTGTTTATAGCAATCAGCCCCAGCATTTT
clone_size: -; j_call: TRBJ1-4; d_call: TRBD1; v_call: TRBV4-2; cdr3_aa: CASSQVTGQGNEKLFF; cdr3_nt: TGTGCCAGCAGCCAAGTCACGGGACAGGGCAATGAAAAACTGTTTTTT
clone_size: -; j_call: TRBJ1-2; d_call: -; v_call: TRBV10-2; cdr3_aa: CASSESTGDAGANYGYTF; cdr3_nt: TGCGCCAGCAGTGAGTCGACAGGTGACGCAGGAGCTAACTATGGCTACACCTTC
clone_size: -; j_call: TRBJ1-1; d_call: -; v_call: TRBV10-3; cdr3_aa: CAISESGGTEAFF; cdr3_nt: TGTGCCATCAGTGAGTCCGGGGGCACTGAAGCTTTCTTT
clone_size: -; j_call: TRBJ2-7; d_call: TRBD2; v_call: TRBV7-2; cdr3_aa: CASSLGLAGVFYEQYF; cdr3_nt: TGTGCCAGCAGCCTAGGACTAGCGGGGGTCTTTTACGAGCAGTACTTC
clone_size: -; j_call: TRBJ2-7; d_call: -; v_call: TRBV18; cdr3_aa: CASSPVAGLSYEQYF; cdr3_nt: TGTGCCAGCTCACCAGTGGCAGGGCTCTCCTACGAGCAGTACTTC
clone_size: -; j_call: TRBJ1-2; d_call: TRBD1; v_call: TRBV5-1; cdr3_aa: CASSLTGQGGGYTF; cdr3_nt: TGCGCCAGCAGCTTGACCGGACAGGGAGGTGGCTACACCTTC
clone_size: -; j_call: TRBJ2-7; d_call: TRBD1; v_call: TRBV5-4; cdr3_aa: CASSRDRVDYEQYF; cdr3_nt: TGTGCCAGCAGCCGGGACAGGGTGGACTACGAGCAGTACTTC
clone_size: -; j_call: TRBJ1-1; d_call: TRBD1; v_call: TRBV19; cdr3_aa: CASSIGRGRTEAFF; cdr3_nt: TGTGCCAGTAGTATCGGCAGGGGGCGAACTGAAGCTTTCTTT
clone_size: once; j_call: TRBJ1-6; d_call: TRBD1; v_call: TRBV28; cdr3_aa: CASSTRRDRSPLHF; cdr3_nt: TGTGCCAGCAGCACACGCCGGGACAGGTCCCCACTCCACTTT
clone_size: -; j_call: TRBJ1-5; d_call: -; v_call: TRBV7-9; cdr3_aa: CASSRYSNQPQHF; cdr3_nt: TGTGCCAGCAGTCGGTATAGCAATCAGCCCCAGCATTTT
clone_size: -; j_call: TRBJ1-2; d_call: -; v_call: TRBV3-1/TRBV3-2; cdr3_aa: CASSQSAGGVGF; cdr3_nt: TGTGCCAGCAGCCAATCGGCGGGGGGGGTTGGCTTC
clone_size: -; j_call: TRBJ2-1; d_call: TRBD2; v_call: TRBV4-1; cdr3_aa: CASSLGLAFRNEQFF; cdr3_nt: TGCGCCAGCAGCCTTGGACTAGCTTTTCGCAATGAGCAGTTCTTC
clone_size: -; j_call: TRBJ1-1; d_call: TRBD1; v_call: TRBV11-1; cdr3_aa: CASSFRDRGEAFF; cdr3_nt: TGTGCCAGCAGCTTCCGGGACAGGGGTGAAGCTTTCTTT
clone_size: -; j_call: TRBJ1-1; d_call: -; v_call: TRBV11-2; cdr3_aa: CASSLDRQNEAFF; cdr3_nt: TGTGCCAGCAGCTTAGATCGACAGAATGAAGCTTTCTTT
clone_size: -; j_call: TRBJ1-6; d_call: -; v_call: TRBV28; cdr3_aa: CASSLRGGGNSPLHF; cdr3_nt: TGTGCCAGCAGTTTACGCGGGGGGGGTAATTCACCCCTCCACTTT
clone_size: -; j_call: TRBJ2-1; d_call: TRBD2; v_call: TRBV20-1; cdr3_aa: CSASLSLVSGSERNEQFF; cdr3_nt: TGCAGTGCTAGTTTGTCCTTGGTTAGCGGGAGTGAGAGGAATGAGCAGTTCTTC
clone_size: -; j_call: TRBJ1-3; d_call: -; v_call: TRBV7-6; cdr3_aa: CASSLITGGNTIYF; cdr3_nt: TGTGCCAGCAGCCTTATCACAGGGGGAAACACCATATATTTT
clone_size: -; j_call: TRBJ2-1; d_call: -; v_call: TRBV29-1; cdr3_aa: CSVVEGLEQFF; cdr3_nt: TGCAGCGTAGTTGAGGGACTCGAGCAGTTCTTC
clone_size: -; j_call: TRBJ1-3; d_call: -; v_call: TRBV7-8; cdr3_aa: CASSLGVLGGSGNTIYF; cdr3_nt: TGTGCCAGCAGCTTAGGTGTTTTAGGGGGCTCTGGAAACACCATATATTTT
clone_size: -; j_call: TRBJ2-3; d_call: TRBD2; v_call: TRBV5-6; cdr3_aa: CASSLRLAAVTDTQYF; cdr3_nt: TGTGCCAGCAGCTTGCGGCTAGCGGCAGTCACAGATACGCAGTATTTT
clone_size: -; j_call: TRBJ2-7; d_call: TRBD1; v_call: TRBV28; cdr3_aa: CASSFLGTGFSSYEQYF; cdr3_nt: TGTGCCAGCAGTTTTTTGGGGACAGGATTTTCCTCCTACGAGCAGTACTTC
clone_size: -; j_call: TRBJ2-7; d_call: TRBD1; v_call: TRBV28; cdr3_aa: CAHMGTGGQGRIYEQYF; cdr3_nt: TGTGCCCATATGGGGACAGGGGGCCAAGGGAGAATCTACGAGCAGTACTTC
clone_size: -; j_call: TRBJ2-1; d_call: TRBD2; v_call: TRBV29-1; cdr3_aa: CSVEDDRLAGHNEQFF; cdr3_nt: TGCAGCGTTGAAGATGATCGACTAGCGGGCCACAATGAGCAGTTCTTC
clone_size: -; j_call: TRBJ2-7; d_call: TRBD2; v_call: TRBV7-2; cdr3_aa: CASSLVGTSGRGSEQYF; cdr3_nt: TGTGCCAGCAGCTTAGTGGGGACTAGCGGGAGGGGGAGCGAGCAGTACTTC
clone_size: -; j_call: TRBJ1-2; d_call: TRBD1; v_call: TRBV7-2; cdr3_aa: CASSKDRVGTGGYTF; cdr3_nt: TGTGCCAGCAGCAAGGACAGGGTCGGTACTGGGGGCTACACCTTC
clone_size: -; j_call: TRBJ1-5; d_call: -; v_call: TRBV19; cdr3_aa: CASRPGTPSSNQPQHF; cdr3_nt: TGTGCCAGTAGACCCGGGACACCTTCTAGCAATCAGCCCCAGCATTTT
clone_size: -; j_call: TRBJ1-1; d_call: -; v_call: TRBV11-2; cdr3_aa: CASSLVGGGTEAFF; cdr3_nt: TGTGCCAGCAGCTTAGTGGGAGGGGGTACTGAAGCTTTCTTT
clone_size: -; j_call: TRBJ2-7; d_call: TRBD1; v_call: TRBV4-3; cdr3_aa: CASSHATGGSYEQYF; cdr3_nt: TGCGCCAGCAGCCATGCGACAGGGGGCTCCTACGAGCAGTACTTC
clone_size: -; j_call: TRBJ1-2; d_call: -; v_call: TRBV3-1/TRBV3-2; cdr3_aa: CASSQDLRGGYTF; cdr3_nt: TGTGCCAGCAGCCAAGATCTAAGAGGAGGCTACACCTTC
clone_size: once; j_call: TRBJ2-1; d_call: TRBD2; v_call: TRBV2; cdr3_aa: CASSLAGGTTGGQFF; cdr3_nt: TGTGCCAGCAGTCTAGCGGGTGGGACCACGGGGGGGCAGTTCTTC
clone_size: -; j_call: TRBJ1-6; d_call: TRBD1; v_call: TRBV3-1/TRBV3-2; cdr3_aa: CASSPSIGGGMNSPLHF; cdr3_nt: TGTGCCAGCAGCCCTTCGATAGGAGGGGGCATGAATTCACCCCTCCACTTT
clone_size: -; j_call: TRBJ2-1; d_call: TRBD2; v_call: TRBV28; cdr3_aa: CASSPVGAFRLAGTNEQFF; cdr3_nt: TGTGCCAGCAGTCCAGTAGGGGCATTTCGACTAGCCGGGACGAATGAGCAGTTCTTC
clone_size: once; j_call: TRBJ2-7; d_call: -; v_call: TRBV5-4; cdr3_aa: CASSSPSARQPVGGYEQYF; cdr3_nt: TGTGCCAGCAGCTCCCCGTCAGCCAGACAGCCCGTGGGGGGCTACGAGCAGTACTTC
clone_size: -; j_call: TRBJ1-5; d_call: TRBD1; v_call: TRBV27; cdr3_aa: CASSPYGQGGSQPQHF; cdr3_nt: TGTGCCAGCAGTCCCTACGGACAGGGAGGATCCCAGCCCCAGCATTTT
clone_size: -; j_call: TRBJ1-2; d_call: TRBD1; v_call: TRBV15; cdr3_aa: CATSRPRTGSYGYTF; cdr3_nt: TGTGCCACCAGCAGACCAAGGACAGGCAGCTATGGCTACACCTTC
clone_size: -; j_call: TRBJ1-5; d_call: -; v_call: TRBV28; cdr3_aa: CASSPTAQGGWSNQPQHF; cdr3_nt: TGTGCCAGCAGTCCTACGGCCCAAGGGGGATGGAGCAATCAGCCCCAGCATTTT
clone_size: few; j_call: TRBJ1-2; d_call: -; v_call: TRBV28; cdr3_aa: CASSFSTYYGYTF; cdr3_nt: TGTGCCAGCAGTTTTAGCACATATTATGGCTACACCTTC
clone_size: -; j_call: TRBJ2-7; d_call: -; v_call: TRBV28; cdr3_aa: CASSPQWVGKNNEQYF; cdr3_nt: TGTGCCAGCAGTCCCCAGTGGGTCGGGAAGAATAACGAGCAGTACTTC
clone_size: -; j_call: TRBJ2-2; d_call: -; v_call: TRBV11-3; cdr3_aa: CASSFMMSGLVSGELFF; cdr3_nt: TGTGCCAGCAGCTTCATGATGTCGGGACTGGTCTCCGGGGAGCTGTTTTTT
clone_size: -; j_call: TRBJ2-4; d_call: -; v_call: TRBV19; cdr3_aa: CASSSRTWGLAKNIQYF; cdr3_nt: TGTGCCAGTAGTTCCCGGACGTGGGGCTTAGCCAAAAACATTCAGTACTTC
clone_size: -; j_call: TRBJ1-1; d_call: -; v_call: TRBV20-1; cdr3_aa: CSARESRGAFF; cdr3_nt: TGCAGTGCTAGAGAGAGTAGGGGGGCTTTCTTT
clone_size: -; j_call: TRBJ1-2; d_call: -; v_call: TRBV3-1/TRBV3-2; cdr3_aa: CASSQGQTNYGYTF; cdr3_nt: TGTGCCAGCAGCCAAGGACAGACTAACTATGGCTACACCTTC
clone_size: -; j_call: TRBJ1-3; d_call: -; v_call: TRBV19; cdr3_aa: CASSTHSFSGNTIYF; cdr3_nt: TGTGCCAGTAGTACACATTCGTTCTCTGGAAACACCATATATTTT
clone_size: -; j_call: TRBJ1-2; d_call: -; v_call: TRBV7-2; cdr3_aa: CASSSNGQSYGYTF; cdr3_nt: TGTGCCAGCAGCTCGAACGGACAGAGCTATGGCTACACCTTC
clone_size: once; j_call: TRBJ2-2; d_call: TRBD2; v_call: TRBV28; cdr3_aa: CASRTRRANTGELFF; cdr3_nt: TGTGCCAGTCGGACTAGACGTGCGAACACCGGGGAGCTGTTTTTT
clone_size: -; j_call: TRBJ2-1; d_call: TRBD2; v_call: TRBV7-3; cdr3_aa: CASSPTAAGGNEQFF; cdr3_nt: TGTGCCAGCAGCCCGACGGCAGCGGGGGGCAATGAGCAGTTCTTC
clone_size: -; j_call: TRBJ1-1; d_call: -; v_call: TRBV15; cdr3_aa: CATSRGTNTEAFF; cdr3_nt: TGTGCCACCAGCAGAGGGACAAACACTGAAGCTTTCTTT
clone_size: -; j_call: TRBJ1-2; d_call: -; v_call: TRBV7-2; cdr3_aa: CASSFGGYGYTF; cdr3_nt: TGTGCCAGCAGCTTCGGAGGCTATGGCTACACCTTC
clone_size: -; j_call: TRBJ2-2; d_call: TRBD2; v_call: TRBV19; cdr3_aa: CASSIVGSGSGGGELFF; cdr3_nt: TGTGCCAGTAGTATAGTAGGTAGCGGGAGTGGTGGCGGGGAGCTGTTTTTT
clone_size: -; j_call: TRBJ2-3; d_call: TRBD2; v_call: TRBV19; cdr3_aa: CATRSGTRDLDTQYF; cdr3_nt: TGTGCCACAAGGTCCGGGACTAGAGATTTGGATACGCAGTATTTT
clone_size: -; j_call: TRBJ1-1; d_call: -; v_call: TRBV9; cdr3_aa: CASSPYSGSTLEAFF; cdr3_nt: TGTGCCAGCAGCCCATACAGCGGGTCAACTCTTGAAGCTTTCTTT
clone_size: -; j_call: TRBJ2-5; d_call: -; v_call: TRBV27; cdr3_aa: CASSFRWEQETQYF; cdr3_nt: TGTGCCAGCAGTTTTCGTTGGGAGCAAGAGACCCAGTACTTC
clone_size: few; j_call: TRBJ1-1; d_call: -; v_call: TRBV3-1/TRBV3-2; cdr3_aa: CASSGRGNGDPQAFF; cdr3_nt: TGTGCCAGCAGCGGAAGAGGGAACGGAGACCCGCAAGCTTTCTTT